The next 7 T cell receptor beta chains were all read from a single sample in a study of T cell changes during pregnancy in multiple sclerosis (dated by TCRdb to the late 2010s). Library prep was done by the immunoSEQ multiplex PCR assay. This immuneACCESS table, as held by TCRdb, lists in-frame sequences with V and J called but not all clones. Of the missing ones, under half trace to an unresolved V gene in checked studies; the others have no known cause. This sample gives 70,000 to 80,000 clones in total; around 90% of them show up just once. The ten largest make up roughly 3.3% of the sample. The sample in question was peripheral blood, obtained after pregnancy. The source of these receptors is a female donor in good health, enrolled as a control in a pregnancy study.

This rearrangement joins TRBV4-2 to TRBJ2-2; the D is unclear. The CDR3 totals 14 residues. Germline V gene lookup returns CDR1 LGHNA and CDR2 YNFKEQ. Trimming removed 4 bases from V and 3 bases from J, with 9 bases in between. CDR3 bases: TGTGCCAGCAGCCCCCCTATGGACACCGGGGAGCTGTTTTTT. Its protein product is CASSPPMDTGELFF.

The chain joins TRBV2 to TRBJ2-7; TRBD1 matches 7 bases. The CDR3 consists of 15 residues. Per the germline V gene, CDR1 is SNHLY and CDR2 is FYNNEI. V was pared by 7 bases and J by 2 bases, with 11 bases of the junction left unmatched. The CDR3 region has the DNA TGTGCCAGCATGCCGTTTTGGACAGGTGCCTACGAGCAGTACTTC. Translating it yields CASMPFWTGAYEQYF.

The chain combines TRBV7-9 with TRBJ2-3; TRBD2 matches 11 bases. This CDR3 region has 14 residues. V shed 6 bases and J 2 bases; nucleotides not matched to a gene: 1. Germline V gene lookup returns CDR1 SEHNR and CDR2 FQNEAQ (reference sequence). CDR3 amino acids: CASRLAGDTDTQYF. DNA for the CDR3: TGTGCCAGCAGACTAGCGGGGGACACAGATACGCAGTATTTT.

The genes are TRBV19 and TRBJ1-5; 7 nucleotides align to TRBD1. CDR1 LNHDA and CDR2 SQIVND come from the germline V gene (reference sequence). V lost 5 bases, J lost 7 bases, and 5 bases stayed unmatched. The CDR3 runs 13 residues. The CDR3 sequence: CASSLDREQPQHF. CDR3 DNA: TGTGCCAGTAGTCTCGACAGGGAACAGCCCCAGCATTTT. The variable domain in full, with the rest retrieved from reference TRBV19 and TRBJ1-5, is DGGITQSPKYLFRKEGQNVTLSCEQNLNHDAMYWYRQDPGQGLRLIYYSQIVNDFQKGDIAEGYSVSREKKESFPLTVTSAQKNPTAFYLCASSLDREQPQHFGDGTRLSIL.

This clone was counted a single time. The J gene is TRBJ2-1, the V gene TRBV30, with 7 bases aligning to TRBD2. This CDR3 has 16 residues. V was clipped by 8 bases and J by 2 bases; unmatched bases: 15. The germline gives CDR1 GTSNPN, CDR2 SVGIG (reference sequence). The CDR3 is CATPGQREGPYNEQFF. CDR3 DNA sequence: TGTGCCACTCCCGGGCAAAGGGAGGGACCCTACAATGAGCAGTTCTTC.

The V gene is TRBV11-2, the J gene TRBJ1-1, with TRBD1 identical over 10 bases. Germline loops: CDR1 SGHAT, CDR2 FQNNGV. Losses at the gene ends were 1 base for V and 8 bases for J; bases not matched to a gene: 1. This CDR3 comprises 13 residues. CDR3 DNA: TGTGCCAGCAGCTTAGGGACAGGGGGAGAAGCTTTCTTT. Translation gives CASSLGTGGEAFF.

The rearrangement uses TRBV2 and TRBJ2-3; 9 bases map to TRBD1. The CDR3 contains 14 residues. Per germline, CDR1 SNHLY and CDR2 FYNNEI. V was clipped by 8 bases and J by 8 bases; unmatched bases: 11. The CDR3 protein is CASSGTGSFGTQYF. CDR3 DNA sequence: TGTGCCAGCTCCGGGACAGGGAGTTTCGGTACGCAGTATTTT. The complete variable domain, with remaining parts taken from reference TRBV2 and TRBJ2-3, reads EPEVTQTPSHQVTQMGQEVILRCVPISNHLYFYWYRQILGQKVEFLVSFYNNEISEKSEIFDDQFSVERPDGSNFTLKIRSTKLEDSAMYFCASSGTGSFGTQYFGPGTRLTVL.